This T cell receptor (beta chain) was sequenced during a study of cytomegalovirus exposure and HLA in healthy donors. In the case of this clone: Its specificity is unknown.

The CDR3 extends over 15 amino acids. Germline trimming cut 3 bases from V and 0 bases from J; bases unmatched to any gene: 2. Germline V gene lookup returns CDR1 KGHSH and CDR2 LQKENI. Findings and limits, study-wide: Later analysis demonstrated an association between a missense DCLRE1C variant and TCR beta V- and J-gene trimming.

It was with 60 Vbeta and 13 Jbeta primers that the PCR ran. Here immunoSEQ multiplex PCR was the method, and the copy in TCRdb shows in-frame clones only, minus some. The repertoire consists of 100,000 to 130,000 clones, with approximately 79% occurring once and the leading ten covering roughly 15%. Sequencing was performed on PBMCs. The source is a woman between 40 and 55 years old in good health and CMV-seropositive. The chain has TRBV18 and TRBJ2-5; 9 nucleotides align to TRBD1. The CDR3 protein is CASSPGQGNQETQYF. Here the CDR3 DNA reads TGTGCCAGCTCACCGGGACAGGGTAACCAAGAGACCCAGTACTTC.